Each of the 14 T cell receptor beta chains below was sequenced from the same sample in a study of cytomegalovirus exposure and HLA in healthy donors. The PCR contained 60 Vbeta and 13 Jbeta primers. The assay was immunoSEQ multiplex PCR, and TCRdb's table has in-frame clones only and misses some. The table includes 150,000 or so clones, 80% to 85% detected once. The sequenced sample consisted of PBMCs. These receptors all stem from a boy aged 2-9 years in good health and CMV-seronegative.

The CDR3 DNA is TGCGCCAGCAGCTTGTTTTCCCGGACAGTTACCTACGAGCAGTACTTC. This codes for CASSLFSRTVTYEQYF. The chain links TRBV5-1 to TRBJ2-7; D is possibly TRBD1 (6 bases). Germline lookup yields CDR1 SGHRS and CDR2 YFSETQ. V lost 1 base and J lost 2, with 16 bases in between. This CDR3 contains 16 residues.

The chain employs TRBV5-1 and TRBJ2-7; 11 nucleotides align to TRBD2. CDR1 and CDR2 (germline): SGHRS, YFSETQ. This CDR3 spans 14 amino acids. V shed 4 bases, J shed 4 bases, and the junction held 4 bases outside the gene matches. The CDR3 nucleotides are TGCGCCAGCAGCATACTAGCGGGAGTGTACGAGCAGTACTTC. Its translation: CASSILAGVYEQYF.

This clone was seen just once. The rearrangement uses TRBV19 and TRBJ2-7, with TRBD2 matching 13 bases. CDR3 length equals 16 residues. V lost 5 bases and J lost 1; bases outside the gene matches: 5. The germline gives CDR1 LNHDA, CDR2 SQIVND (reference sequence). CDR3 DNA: TGTGCCAGTAGTGATCCGGGACTAGCGGGGTCCTACGAGCAGTACTTC. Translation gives CASSDPGLAGSYEQYF.

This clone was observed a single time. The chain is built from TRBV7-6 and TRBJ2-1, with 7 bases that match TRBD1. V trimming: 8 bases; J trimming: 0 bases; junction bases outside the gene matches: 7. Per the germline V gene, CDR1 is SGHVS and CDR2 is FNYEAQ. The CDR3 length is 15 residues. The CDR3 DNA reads TGTGCCAGCGGTTTTACAGGGGACTCCTACAATGAGCAGTTCTTC. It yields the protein CASGFTGDSYNEQFF.

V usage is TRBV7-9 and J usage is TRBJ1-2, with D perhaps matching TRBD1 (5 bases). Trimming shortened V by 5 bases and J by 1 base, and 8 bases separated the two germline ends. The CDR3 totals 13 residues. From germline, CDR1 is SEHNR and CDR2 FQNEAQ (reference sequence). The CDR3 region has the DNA TGTGCCAGCAGCCCGACAGTTAACTATGGCTACACCTTC. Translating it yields CASSPTVNYGYTF.

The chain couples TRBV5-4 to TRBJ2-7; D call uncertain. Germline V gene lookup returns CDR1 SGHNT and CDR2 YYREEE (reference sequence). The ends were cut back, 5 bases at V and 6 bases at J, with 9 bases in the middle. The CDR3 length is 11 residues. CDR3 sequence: CASRFGGEQYF. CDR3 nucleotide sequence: TGTGCCAGCAGGTTCGGCGGCGAGCAGTACTTC.

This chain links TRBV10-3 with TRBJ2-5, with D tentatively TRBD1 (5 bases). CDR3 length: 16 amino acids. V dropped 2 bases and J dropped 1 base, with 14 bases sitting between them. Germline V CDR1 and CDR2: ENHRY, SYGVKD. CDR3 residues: CAISEPTGSVQETQYF. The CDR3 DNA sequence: TGTGCCATCAGTGAGCCCACAGGCAGTGTCCAAGAGACCCAGTACTTC.

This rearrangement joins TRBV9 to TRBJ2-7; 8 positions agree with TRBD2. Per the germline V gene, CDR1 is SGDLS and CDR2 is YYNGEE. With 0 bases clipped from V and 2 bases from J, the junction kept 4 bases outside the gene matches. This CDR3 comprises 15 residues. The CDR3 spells CASSVASGLTYEQYF. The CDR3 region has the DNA TGTGCCAGCAGCGTAGCTAGCGGGCTTACCTACGAGCAGTACTTC.

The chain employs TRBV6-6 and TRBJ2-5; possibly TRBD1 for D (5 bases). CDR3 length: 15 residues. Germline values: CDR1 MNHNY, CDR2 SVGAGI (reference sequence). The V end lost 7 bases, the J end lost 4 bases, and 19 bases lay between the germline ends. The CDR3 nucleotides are TGTGCCAGCACCCACAGAAAGGGGCGCGGAGAGACCCAGTACTTC. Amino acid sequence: CASTHRKGRGETQYF.

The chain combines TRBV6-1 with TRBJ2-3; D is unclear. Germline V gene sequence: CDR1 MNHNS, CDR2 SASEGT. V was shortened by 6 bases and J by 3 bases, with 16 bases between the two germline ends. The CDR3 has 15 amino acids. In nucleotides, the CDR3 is TGTGCCAGCAGGGGTGCGGAGTTTAATACAGATACGCAGTATTTT. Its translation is CASRGAEFNTDTQYF.

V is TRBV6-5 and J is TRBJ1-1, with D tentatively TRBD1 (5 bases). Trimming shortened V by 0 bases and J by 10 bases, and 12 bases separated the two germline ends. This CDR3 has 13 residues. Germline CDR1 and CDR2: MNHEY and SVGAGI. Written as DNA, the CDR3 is TGTGCCAGCAGTTACTCTGCGGGGGGGGGAGCTTTCTTT. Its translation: CASSYSAGGGAFF.

For the CDR3, the DNA is TGTGCCAGCAGTGAATCCGACTCCCGGTGGGATGGCTACACCTTC. It yields the protein CASSESDSRWDGYTF. The rearrangement links TRBV25-1 to TRBJ1-2; D remains unclear. The germline CDR1 and CDR2 sequences are MGHDK and SYGVNS. V lost 1 base to trimming and J lost 6 bases, with 15 bases between them. This CDR3 region has 15 residues.

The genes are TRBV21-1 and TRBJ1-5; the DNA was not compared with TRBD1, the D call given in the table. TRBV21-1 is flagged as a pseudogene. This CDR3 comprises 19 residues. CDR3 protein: CASSKPLGQGAYGNQPQHF. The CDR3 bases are TGTGCCAGCAGCAAACCTCTGGGACAGGGGGCCTATGGCAATCAGCCCCAGCATTTT.

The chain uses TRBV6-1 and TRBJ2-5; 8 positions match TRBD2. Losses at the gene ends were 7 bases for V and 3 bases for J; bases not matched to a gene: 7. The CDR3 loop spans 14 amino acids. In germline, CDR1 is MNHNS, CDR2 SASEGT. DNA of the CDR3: TGTGCCAGCACCTCGGGGGGGGGCGAAGAGACCCAGTACTTC. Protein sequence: CASTSGGGEETQYF.